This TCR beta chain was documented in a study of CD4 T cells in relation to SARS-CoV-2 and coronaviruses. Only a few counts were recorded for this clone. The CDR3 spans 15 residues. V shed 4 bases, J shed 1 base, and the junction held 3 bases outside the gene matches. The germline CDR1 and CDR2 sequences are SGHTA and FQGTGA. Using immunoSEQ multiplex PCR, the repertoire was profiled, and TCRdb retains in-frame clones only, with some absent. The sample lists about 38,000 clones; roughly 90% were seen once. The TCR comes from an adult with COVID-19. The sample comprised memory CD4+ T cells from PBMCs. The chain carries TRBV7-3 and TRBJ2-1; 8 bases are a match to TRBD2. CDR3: CASSSTSGSYNEQFF. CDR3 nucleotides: TGTGCCAGCAGCTCCACTAGCGGTTCCTACAATGAGCAGTTCTTC.